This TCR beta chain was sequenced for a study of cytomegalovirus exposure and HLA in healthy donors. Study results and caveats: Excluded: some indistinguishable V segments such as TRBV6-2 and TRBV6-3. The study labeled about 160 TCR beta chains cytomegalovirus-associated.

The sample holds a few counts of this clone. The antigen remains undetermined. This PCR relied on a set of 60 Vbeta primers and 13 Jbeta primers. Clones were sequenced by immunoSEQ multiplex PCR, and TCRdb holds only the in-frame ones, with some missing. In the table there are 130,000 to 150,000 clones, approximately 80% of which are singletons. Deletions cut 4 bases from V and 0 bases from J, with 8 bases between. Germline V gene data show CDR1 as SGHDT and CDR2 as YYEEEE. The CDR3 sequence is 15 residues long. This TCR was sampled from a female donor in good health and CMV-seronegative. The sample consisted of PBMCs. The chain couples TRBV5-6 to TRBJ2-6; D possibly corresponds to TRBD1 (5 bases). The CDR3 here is CASSHDSSGANVLTF. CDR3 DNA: TGTGCCAGCAGCCATGACAGCTCTGGGGCCAACGTCCTGACTTTC.